The 23 T cell receptor beta chains in this list originate from one sample, sequenced in a study of blood T cell repertoires in COVID-19. The assay was immunoSEQ multiplex PCR, and TCRdb's table has in-frame clones only and misses some. The repertoire includes fewer than 200,000 clones, 87% of them detected once, and 3.5% to 4% sits in the top ten. Input material: peripheral blood. The receptors here all came from a woman aged 55-70 years who had recovered from COVID-19.

J is TRBJ1-1 and V is TRBV6-6; 7 nucleotides align to TRBD1. The V gene's germline CDR1 is MNHNY and CDR2 SVGAGI (reference sequence). V shed 5 bases, J shed 5 bases, and the junction held 5 bases outside the gene matches. The CDR3 runs 13 residues. The CDR3 protein is CASSPQGGTEAFF. As DNA, the CDR3 is TGTGCCAGCAGTCCCCAGGGGGGAACTGAAGCTTTCTTT.

V usage is TRBV19 and J usage is TRBJ2-2; 9 bases agree with TRBD2. CDR1 and CDR2 (germline): LNHDA, SQIVND (reference sequence). This CDR3 comprises 16 residues. The V segment lost 2 bases and the J segment 4 bases; nucleotides outside the gene matches: 5. The CDR3 nucleotides are TGTGCCAGTAGTATACCCGGCGGGGGGGGCACCGGGGAGCTGTTTTTT. Its translation is CASSIPGGGGTGELFF.

The rearrangement joins TRBV7-6 to TRBJ1-2, with 9 bases fitting TRBD1. The CDR3 is 14 amino acids. CDR1 and CDR2 from the germline V gene are SGHVS and FNYEAQ. The J segment lost 8 bases and the V segment lost 5 bases, leaving 9 bases of the junction unmatched. Here the CDR3 reads CASSTHRGQGGYTF. The CDR3 DNA is TGTGCCAGCAGCACCCACAGGGGGCAAGGCGGCTACACCTTC.

The J gene is TRBJ2-1, the V gene TRBV9, with TRBD2 matching over 13 bases. The V gene end was trimmed by 2 bases and the J gene end by 5 bases; junction bases not matched to a gene: 10. The CDR3 consists of 18 residues. Germline CDR1 is SGDLS and CDR2 is YYNGEE. CDR3 in amino acids: CASSVKTHGLAGDNEQFF. CDR3 nucleotide sequence: TGTGCCAGCAGCGTTAAAACCCACGGACTAGCGGGGGACAATGAGCAGTTCTTC. The whole variable domain, filled in from reference TRBV9 and TRBJ2-1, reads DSGVTQTPKHLITATGQRVTLRCSPRSGDLSVYWYQQSLDQGLQFLIQYYNGEERAKGNILERFSAQQFPDLHSELNLSSLELGDSALYFCASSVKTHGLAGDNEQFFGPGTRLTVL.

The rearrangement uses TRBV28 and TRBJ1-5; 12 bases agree with TRBD1. Trimming at V came to 6 bases and at J to 7 bases, leaving 7 bases not matched to a gene. CDR1 MDHEN and CDR2 SYDVKM come from the germline V gene. The CDR3 is 15 residues long. The CDR3 nucleotides read TGTGCCAGCAGCCACGGGACAGGGGGCGGGCAGCCCCAGCATTTT. It specifies CASSHGTGGGQPQHF.

The chain recombines TRBV5-5 with TRBJ1-5; D unclear. Germline V gene data show CDR1 as SGHKS and CDR2 as YYEKEE (reference sequence). The ends were cut back, 0 bases at V and 2 bases at J, with 9 bases in the middle. The CDR3 loop spans 15 amino acids. The CDR3 bases are TGTGCCAGCAGCTTGGGGGGAGTTGGCAATCAGCCCCAGCATTTT. Encoded protein: CASSLGGVGNQPQHF.

In this sample, this clone turned up a few times. The V gene is TRBV5-1, the J gene TRBJ2-7, with 7 bases aligning to TRBD2. The V gene's germline CDR1 is SGHRS and CDR2 YFSETQ. This CDR3 spans 15 amino acids. J was trimmed by 5 bases and V by 7 bases; bases with no gene match: 15. The CDR3 here is CASGNRGDLWDEQYF. The CDR3 bases are TGCGCCAGCGGAAACCGGGGGGACCTGTGGGACGAGCAGTACTTC. Together with reference TRBV5-1 and TRBJ2-7, the CDR3 gives the full variable domain: KAGVTQTPRYLIKTRGQQVTLSCSPISGHRSVSWYQQTPGQGLQFLFEYFSETQRNKGNFPGRFSGRQFSNSRSEMNVSTLELGDSALYLCASGNRGDLWDEQYFGPGTRLTVT.

The rearrangement joins TRBV7-2 to TRBJ1-1; TRBD1 might be the D (6 bases). Between the trimmed V and J ends, which lost 5 bases and 1 base, there was a span of 11 bases. Germline CDR1 and CDR2: SGHTA and FQGNSA. CDR3 length equals 14 residues. The CDR3 region has the DNA TGTGCCAGCAGCCCGACAGGTAGGAACACTGAAGCTTTCTTT. Translating it yields CASSPTGRNTEAFF. Full variable domain (missing parts from reference TRBV7-2 and TRBJ1-1): GAGVSQSPSNKVTEKGKDVELRCDPISGHTALYWYRQSLGQGLEFLIYFQGNSAPDKSGLPSDRFSAERTGGSVSTLTIQRTQQEDSAVYLCASSPTGRNTEAFFGQGTRLTVV.

The V and J genes are TRBV7-8 and TRBJ2-7; D is perhaps TRBD1 (6 bases). Germline V gene sequence: CDR1 SGHVS, CDR2 FQNEAQ. V lost 5 bases, J lost 9 bases, and 14 bases lay in between. The CDR3 length is 12 residues. The CDR3 DNA reads as TGTGCCAGCAGCCACAGGACAGAACGGCAGTACTTC. Its translation: CASSHRTERQYF.

The V and J genes are TRBV28 and TRBJ2-2; 9 nucleotides line up with TRBD1. CDR1 and CDR2 from the germline V gene are MDHEN and SYDVKM. V was clipped by 7 bases and J by 2 bases; unmatched bases: 2. This CDR3 spans 14 amino acids. The CDR3 sequence is CASTTGGNTGELFF. In nucleotides, the CDR3 is TGTGCCAGCACCACAGGGGGCAACACCGGGGAGCTGTTTTTT.

V gene TRBV19 combines with J gene TRBJ2-5, with 9 bases fitting TRBD2. Germline values: CDR1 LNHDA, CDR2 SQIVND (reference sequence). The CDR3 has 16 residues. With V trimmed by 5 bases and J by 5 bases, 12 bases remained unmatched. The CDR3 DNA reads TGTGCCAGTAGTGCCGGGAGCGGGGGGCGACGGGAGACCCAGTACTTC. Translation: CASSAGSGGRRETQYF.

This clone was recorded once. The chain is built from TRBV28 and TRBJ2-1; TRBD2 might be the D (5 bases). Germline CDR1 and CDR2: MDHEN and SYDVKM. The CDR3 contains 14 residues. V was shortened by 3 bases and J by 4 bases, with 10 bases between the two germline ends. CDR3 in DNA: TGTGCCAGCAGTTTCGGGGAGATTTACAATGAGCAGTTCTTC. Encoded protein: CASSFGEIYNEQFF.

The gene calls are TRBV20-1 and TRBJ2-4; D remains ambiguous. The V gene lost 3 bases and the J gene lost 12 bases, with 9 bases spanning the gap. Germline CDR1 is DFQATT and CDR2 is SNEGSKA (reference sequence). The CDR3 covers 10 residues. This chain's CDR3 is CSARGPHQYF. Written as DNA, the CDR3 is TGCAGTGCTAGGGGCCCCCATCAGTACTTC.

The V and J genes are TRBV18 and TRBJ1-1; D possibly corresponds to TRBD1 (5 bases). This CDR3 spans 14 amino acids. CDR1 and CDR2 from the germline V gene are KGHSH and LQKENI. The V gene lost 2 bases and the J gene lost 3 bases, with 10 bases spanning the gap. The CDR3 bases are TGTGCCAGCTCACCAGGGGGGAGGGACACTGAAGCTTTCTTT. Amino acids: CASSPGGRDTEAFF.

The rearrangement joins TRBV19 to TRBJ2-7; TRBD2 matches 8 bases. The CDR3 runs to 16 residues. V lost 4 bases to trimming and J lost 2 bases; unmatched junction nucleotides: 10. Germline values: CDR1 LNHDA, CDR2 SQIVND (reference sequence). CDR3 in amino acids: CASSTYSGDGPYEQYF. The CDR3, as DNA: TGTGCCAGTAGTACCTATAGCGGGGATGGCCCCTACGAGCAGTACTTC.

This clone was counted once. V usage is TRBV28 and J usage is TRBJ1-2; D gene uncertain. CDR3 size: 13 residues. The V gene's germline CDR1 is MDHEN and CDR2 SYDVKM. V shed 3 bases and J shed 8 bases, with 13 bases lying between them. The CDR3 nucleotides read TGTGCCAGCAGTTTTTCAGCGCCCGGAGGCTACACCTTC. Translation gives CASSFSAPGGYTF.

V gene TRBV29-1 combines with J gene TRBJ1-2, with D possibly TRBD1 on 6 matching bases. V was shortened by 5 bases and J by 8 bases, with 18 bases between the two germline ends. The CDR3 is 13 residues long. The V gene's germline CDR1 is SQVTM and CDR2 ANQGSEA. The CDR3 here is CSVSGTFERGYTF. CDR3 DNA sequence: TGCAGCGTTTCGGGGACATTCGAACGCGGCTACACCTTC.

The V gene is TRBV2, the J gene TRBJ1-5; 8 bases agree with TRBD1. The ends lost 2 bases at V and 7 bases at J; junction bases unmatched: 4. CDR1 and CDR2 from the germline V gene are SNHLY and FYNNEI. There are 14 residues in the CDR3. DNA of the CDR3: TGTGCCAGCAGTGAACAGGGGGCTCAACAGCCCCAGCATTTT. The encoded protein is CASSEQGAQQPQHF. Filled out from reference TRBV2 and TRBJ1-5, the complete variable domain reads EPEVTQTPSHQVTQMGQEVILRCVPISNHLYFYWYRQILGQKVEFLVSFYNNEISEKSEIFDDQFSVERPDGSNFTLKIRSTKLEDSAMYFCASSEQGAQQPQHFGDGTRLSIL.

The chain employs TRBV29-1 and TRBJ1-2, with D possibly matching TRBD1 (5 bases). The germline V gene encodes CDR1 SQVTM and CDR2 ANQGSEA. This CDR3 has 11 amino acids. V was clipped by 4 bases and J by 7 bases, with 10 bases between them. CDR3: CSVVGQLGYTF. CDR3 in DNA: TGCAGCGTTGTGGGGCAACTTGGCTACACCTTC.

The genes are TRBV4-1 and TRBJ2-7; maybe TRBD2 (5 bases). Germline values: CDR1 MGHRA, CDR2 YSYEKL. Trimming stripped 0 bases from V and 2 bases from J, with 8 bases between. This CDR3 has 14 residues. The CDR3 region is CASSQDPGTYEQYF. Written as DNA, the CDR3 is TGCGCCAGCAGCCAAGACCCCGGGACCTACGAGCAGTACTTC.

This clone was counted between two and nine times. The chain uses TRBV2 and TRBJ1-1; unclear D gene. Trimming cost V 3 bases and J 11 bases, with 13 bases left between them. CDR1 is SNHLY and CDR2 is FYNNEI in the germline V gene. This CDR3 comprises 12 residues. The CDR3 spells CASSEVPGKAFF. CDR3 DNA: TGTGCCAGCAGTGAGGTGCCGGGTAAGGCTTTCTTT. The variable domain in full, with the rest retrieved from reference TRBV2 and TRBJ1-1, is EPEVTQTPSHQVTQMGQEVILRCVPISNHLYFYWYRQILGQKVEFLVSFYNNEISEKSEIFDDQFSVERPDGSNFTLKIRSTKLEDSAMYFCASSEVPGKAFFGQGTRLTVV.

The chain recombines TRBV29-1 with TRBJ1-2, with 7 positions matching TRBD1. The CDR3 is made up of 14 amino acids. J lost 0 bases, V lost 4 bases, and 5 bases had no gene match. CDR1 SQVTM and CDR2 ANQGSEA come from the germline V gene. CDR3 DNA: TGCAGCGTTGCTCCCGGGACAGCTAACTATGGCTACACCTTC. Translating it yields CSVAPGTANYGYTF.

This rearrangement joins TRBV2 to TRBJ2-3; TRBD1 aligns across 9 bases. Germline lookup yields CDR1 SNHLY and CDR2 FYNNEI. Trimming removed 5 bases from V and 6 bases from J; junction bases left unmatched: 9. The CDR3 contains 15 residues. The CDR3 loop is CASSNTGTGMDTQYF. The CDR3 coding sequence is TGTGCCAGCAGTAACACCGGGACAGGGATGGATACGCAGTATTTT.